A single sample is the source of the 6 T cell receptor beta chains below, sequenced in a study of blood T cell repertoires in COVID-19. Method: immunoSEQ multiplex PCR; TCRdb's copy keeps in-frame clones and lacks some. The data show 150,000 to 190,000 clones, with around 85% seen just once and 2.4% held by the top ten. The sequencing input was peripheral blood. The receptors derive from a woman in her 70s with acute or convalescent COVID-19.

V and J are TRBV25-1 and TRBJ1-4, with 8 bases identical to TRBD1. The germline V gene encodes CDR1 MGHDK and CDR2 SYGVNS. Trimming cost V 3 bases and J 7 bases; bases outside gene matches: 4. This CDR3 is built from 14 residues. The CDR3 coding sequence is TGTGCCAGCAGTGACGGCAGGGGGCGTGAAAAACTGTTTTTT. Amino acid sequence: CASSDGRGREKLFF.

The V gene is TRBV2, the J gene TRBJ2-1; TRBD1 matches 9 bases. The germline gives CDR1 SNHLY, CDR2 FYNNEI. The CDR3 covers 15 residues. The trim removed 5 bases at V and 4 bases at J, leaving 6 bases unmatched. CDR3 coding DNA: TGTGCCAGCAGTACGGGACAGGGAAGGTACAATGAGCAGTTCTTC. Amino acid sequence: CASSTGQGRYNEQFF.

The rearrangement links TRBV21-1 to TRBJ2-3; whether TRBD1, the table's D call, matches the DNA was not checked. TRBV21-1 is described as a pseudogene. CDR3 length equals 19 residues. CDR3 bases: TGTGCCAGCAGCAAACCGCGGGGACAGGGTTCGGGGTTCACAGATACGCAGTATTTT. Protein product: CASSKPRGQGSGFTDTQYF.

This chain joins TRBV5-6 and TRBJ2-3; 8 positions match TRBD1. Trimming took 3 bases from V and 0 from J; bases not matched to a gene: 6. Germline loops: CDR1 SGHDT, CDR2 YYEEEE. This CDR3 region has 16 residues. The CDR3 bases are TGTGCCAGCAGCTCGCAGGACAGGGACAGCACAGATACGCAGTATTTT. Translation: CASSSQDRDSTDTQYF.

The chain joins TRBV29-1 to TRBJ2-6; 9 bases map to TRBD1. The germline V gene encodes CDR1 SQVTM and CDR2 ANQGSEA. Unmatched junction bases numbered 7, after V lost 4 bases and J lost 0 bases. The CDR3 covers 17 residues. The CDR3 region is CSVARDRASSGANVLTF. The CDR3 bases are TGCAGCGTTGCCCGGGACAGGGCCAGCTCTGGGGCCAACGTCCTGACTTTC.

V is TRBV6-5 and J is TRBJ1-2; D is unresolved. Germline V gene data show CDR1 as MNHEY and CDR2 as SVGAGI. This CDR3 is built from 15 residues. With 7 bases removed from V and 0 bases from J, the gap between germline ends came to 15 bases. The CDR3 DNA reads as TGTGCCAGCACCGCCCCCTACCGGGCTAACTATGGCTACACCTTC. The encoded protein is CASTAPYRANYGYTF.